Each of the 17 T cell receptor beta chains below was sequenced from the same sample in a study of early T cells in non-severe SARS-CoV-2 infection. TCRdb re-derived calls from the 5' RACE reads in MiXCR, one entry per CDR3 protein. The sample yields 70,000 or so distinct CDR3 sequences, 11% seen once. The sequenced material came from whole blood. These receptors all stem from an adult who was a healthcare worker with PCR-confirmed SARS-CoV-2 infection or an uninfected control (not recorded which).

This clonotype was counted ten times or more. The chain joins TRBV10-2 to TRBJ2-1, with D perhaps matching TRBD2 (6 bases). This CDR3 is built from 13 residues. Germline V gene data show CDR1 as WSHSY and CDR2 as SAAADI. Between the trimmed V and J ends, which lost 8 bases and 5 bases, there was a span of 13 bases. DNA for the CDR3: TGCGCCAGCTGGGGACTTCCAAACAATGAGCAGTTCTTC. Amino acid sequence: CASWGLPNNEQFF.

The table lists this clonotype with a few counts. This chain connects TRBV4-1 to TRBJ2-2; D call uncertain. The V end lost 1 base, the J end lost 5 bases, and 11 bases lay between the germline ends. The CDR3 spans 15 residues. In germline, CDR1 is MGHRA, CDR2 YSYEKL. CDR3 DNA sequence: TGCGCCAGCAGCCAAGTAGGTCAAGGGACCGGGGAGCTGTTTTTT. Amino acid sequence: CASSQVGQGTGELFF.

This clonotype was counted a few times. The rearrangement uses TRBV7-9 and TRBJ1-5, with D tentatively TRBD1 (6 bases). V shed 1 base and J shed 4 bases, with 11 bases lying between them. The CDR3 is 15 amino acids. Germline values: CDR1 SEHNR, CDR2 FQNEAQ (reference sequence). CDR3 sequence reads: CASSLGAGVNQPQHF. CDR3 nucleotide sequence: TGTGCCAGCAGCTTAGGGGCAGGGGTTAATCAGCCCCAGCATTTT.

The rearrangement uses TRBV11-2 and TRBJ1-6; D might be TRBD1 (5 bases). Germline values: CDR1 SGHAT, CDR2 FQNNGV. Trimming left V 5 bases short and J 9 bases short, with 14 bases between. The CDR3 runs to 14 residues. The CDR3, as DNA: TGTGCCAGCAGCCTAACGGGACTAGGTTCACCCCTCCACTTT. It encodes CASSLTGLGSPLHF. Full variable domain (rest looked up from reference TRBV11-2 and TRBJ1-6): EAGVAQSPRYKIIEKRQSVAFWCNPISGHATLYWYQQILGQGPKLLIQFQNNGVVDDSQLPKDRFSAERLKGVDSTLKIQPAKLEDSAVYLCASSLTGLGSPLHFGNGTRLTVT.

This clonotype was seen only a few times. The V and J genes are TRBV7-9 and TRBJ1-2; no reliable D call. The germline V and J ends were trimmed by 5 bases and 0 bases, with 16 bases remaining between them. CDR3 length equals 16 residues. Germline lookup yields CDR1 SEHNR and CDR2 FQNEAQ (reference sequence). CDR3 residues: CASSNIRLSANYGYTF. The CDR3 DNA sequence: TGTGCCAGCAGCAATATTCGACTCTCCGCTAACTATGGCTACACCTTC.

The V call is TRBV12-3 or TRBV12-4, the J call TRBJ2-3; maybe TRBD2 (6 bases). The length of the CDR3 is 14 residues. Trimming took 3 bases from V and 2 from J, leaving 9 bases between them. The DNA of the CDR3 is TGTGCCAGCAGTTTCGGGGGAGCCACAGATACGCAGTATTTT. Protein sequence: CASSFGGATDTQYF.

This clonotype was seen repeatedly, ten times or more. The gene calls are TRBV27 and TRBJ2-7; D remains ambiguous. The germline V gene has CDR1 MNHEY and CDR2 SMNVEV (reference sequence). V was cut by 5 bases and J by 4 bases, with 21 bases left in between. The CDR3 extends over 16 amino acids. CDR3 region: CASSIGPLGGKYEQYF. For the CDR3, the DNA is TGTGCCAGCAGTATTGGGCCCCTGGGCGGAAAATACGAGCAGTACTTC.

This clonotype turned up a few times. The rearrangement links TRBV5-5 to TRBJ1-3; D might be TRBD1 (5 bases). V shed 1 base and J shed 4 bases, with 12 bases lying between them. Looked up from germline, CDR1 is SGHKS and CDR2 is YYEKEE (reference sequence). This CDR3 is 15 amino acids long. The CDR3 here is CASSLLPGPGNTIYF. CDR3 coding DNA: TGTGCCAGCAGCTTGTTACCAGGGCCAGGAAACACCATATATTTT.

In this sample, this clonotype turned up a few times. CDR3 protein: CSAQTGVGYTF. The CDR3 region has the DNA TGCAGTGCTCAGACAGGGGTCGGCTACACCTTC. The genes are TRBV20-1 and TRBJ1-2, with TRBD1 identical over 8 bases. The J segment lost 8 bases and the V segment lost 5 bases, leaving 4 bases of the junction unmatched. The CDR3 length is 11 residues. The germline V gene encodes CDR1 DFQATT and CDR2 SNEGSKA (reference sequence).

This clonotype was seen many times. V gene TRBV28 combines with J gene TRBJ2-7; 8 bases align to TRBD2. Per the germline V gene, CDR1 is MDHEN and CDR2 is SYDVKM. The CDR3 loop spans 15 amino acids. The ends lost 5 bases at V and 2 bases at J; junction bases unmatched: 8. The CDR3 DNA is TGTGCCAGCAGTCCGATCGGCGGGAGGACCTACGAGCAGTACTTC. Translated, it gives CASSPIGGRTYEQYF.

This clonotype appeared a few times. The chain has TRBV6-2 or TRBV6-3 and TRBJ1-4, with TRBD1 as a possible D gene (5 bases). The germline gives CDR1 MNHEY, CDR2 SVGEGT. This CDR3 spans 13 amino acids. The germline V and J ends were trimmed by 7 bases and 7 bases, with 13 bases remaining between them. The CDR3 region is CASNRDVLEKLFF. The DNA of the CDR3 is TGTGCCAGCAACCGGGACGTCCTTGAAAAACTGTTTTTT.

This clonotype occurred many times. The chain couples TRBV7-9 to TRBJ2-2, with 8 bases matching TRBD2. The V segment lost 3 bases and the J segment 10 bases; nucleotides outside the gene matches: 10. Looked up from germline, CDR1 is SEHNR and CDR2 is FQNEAQ (reference sequence). This CDR3 contains 15 residues. The CDR3 loop is CASSFQAGDGEELFF. Here the CDR3 DNA reads TGTGCCAGCAGCTTCCAAGCGGGAGATGGTGAGGAGCTGTTTTTT. Full variable domain (outside the CDR3, taken from reference TRBV7-9 and TRBJ2-2): DTGVSQNPRHKITKRGQNVTFRCDPISEHNRLYWYRQTLGQGPEFLTYFQNEAQLEKSRLLSDRFSAERPKGSFSTLEIQRTEQGDSAMYLCASSFQAGDGEELFFGEGSRLTVL.

This clonotype was observed a few times. This chain links TRBV18 with TRBJ1-1; D not resolved. Germline CDR1 and CDR2: KGHSH and LQKENI. The CDR3 runs 11 residues. Trimming removed 0 bases from V and 7 bases from J, with 3 bases in between. The CDR3 region has the DNA TGTGCCAGCTCACCACCAGGTGAAGCTTTCTTT. Its protein is CASSPPGEAFF. Full variable domain (missing parts from reference TRBV18 and TRBJ1-1): NAGVMQNPRHLVRRRGQEARLRCSPMKGHSHVYWYRQLPEEGLKFMVYLQKENIIDESGMPKERFSAEFPKEGPSILRIQQVVRGDSAAYFCASSPPGEAFFGQGTRLTVV.

The sample holds a few counts of this clonotype. The rearrangement joins TRBV12-3 or TRBV12-4 to TRBJ1-1; D call uncertain. The V and J ends lost 5 bases and 2 bases respectively, with 15 bases between them. The CDR3 has 15 residues. CDR3 nucleotides: TGTGCCAGCAGTCCCGACGGGGAGATAAACACTGAAGCTTTCTTT. It is translated as CASSPDGEINTEAFF.

This chain joins TRBV28 and TRBJ2-7; D may be TRBD1 (6 bases). Trimming removed 3 bases at V and 0 bases at J, with 9 bases between. The CDR3 spans 14 residues. Germline lookup yields CDR1 MDHEN and CDR2 SYDVKM. The CDR3: CASSLDSTSYEQYF. The CDR3 DNA reads TGTGCCAGCAGTTTGGACAGCACCTCCTACGAGCAGTACTTC.

This clonotype has more than one count but fewer than ten. The chain recombines TRBV4-3 with TRBJ2-3; 13 nucleotides line up with TRBD2. The ends lost 3 bases at V and 0 bases at J; junction bases unmatched: 6. The CDR3 totals 18 residues. Germline loops: CDR1 LGHNA, CDR2 YSLEER. The CDR3 DNA follows: TGCGCCAGCAGCCAGTGGACTAGCGGGGGATCTAGCACAGATACGCAGTATTTT. Protein sequence: CASSQWTSGGSSTDTQYF.

This clonotype was counted at least ten times. The chain is built from TRBV28 and TRBJ1-6; D not resolved. The germline CDR1 and CDR2 sequences are MDHEN and SYDVKM. The CDR3 is 12 residues long. V dropped 6 bases and J dropped 6 bases, with 6 bases sitting between them. In nucleotides, the CDR3 is TGTGCCAGCAGAACAAGTAATTCACCCCTCCACTTT. Its protein product is CASRTSNSPLHF.